Shown below are 2 T cell receptor beta chains from a single sample sequenced in a study of blood T cells in healthy people across ages. Next came a second PCR, run for about 7 to 12 cycles, which used a sample-barcoded 5' primer along with a J-beta primer mix. TCRdb analysed the 5' RACE reads with MiXCR anew, one entry per CDR3 protein. In the table there are about 930,000 distinct CDR3 sequences, approximately 32% of which are singletons. Separately, the same data were catalogued under a study of T cells of mothers and their children.

The sequenced sample was blood. These receptors originate from a woman in her 40s in good health.

In this sample, this clonotype turned up many times. The genes are TRBV4-1 and TRBJ1-2; D gene unclear. Germline-derived CDR1 and CDR2 are MGHRA and YSYEKL. The CDR3 sequence is 16 residues long. Trimming removed 1 base from V and 4 bases from J, with 16 bases in between. CDR3 protein: CASSQGPRETFYGYTF. CDR3 nucleotides: TGCGCCAGCAGCCAAGGGCCCCGGGAGACGTTCTATGGCTACACCTTC.

For this clonotype: With a much larger clone just one base away, this may be a read error. The chain carries TRBV28 and TRBJ2-5; 10 bases agree with TRBD1. V shed 6 bases and J 4 bases; nucleotides not matched to a gene: 5. The CDR3 is 14 residues long. Germline assignment: CDR1 MDHEN and CDR2 SYDVKM. This CDR3 is CASRAGQGIETQYF. In DNA form, the CDR3 reads TGTGCCAGCAGGGCGGGACAGGGGATAGAGACCCAGTACTTC. Together with reference TRBV28 and TRBJ2-5, the CDR3 gives the full variable domain: DVKVTQSSRYLVKRTGEKVFLECVQDMDHENMFWYRQDPGLGLRLIYFSYDVKMKEKGDIPEGYSVSREKKERFSLILESASTNQTSMYLCASRAGQGIETQYFGPGTRLLVL.